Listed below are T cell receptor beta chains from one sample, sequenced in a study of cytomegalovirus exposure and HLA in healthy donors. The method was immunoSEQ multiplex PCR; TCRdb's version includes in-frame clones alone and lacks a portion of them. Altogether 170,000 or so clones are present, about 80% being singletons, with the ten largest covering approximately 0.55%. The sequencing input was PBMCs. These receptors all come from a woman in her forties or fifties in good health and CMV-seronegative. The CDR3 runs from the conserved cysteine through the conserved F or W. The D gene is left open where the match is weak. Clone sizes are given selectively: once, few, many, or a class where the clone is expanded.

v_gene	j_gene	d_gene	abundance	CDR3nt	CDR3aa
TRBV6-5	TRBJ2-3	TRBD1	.	TGTGCCAGCACGGAAGGGGGCGCGGGTACGCAGTATTTT	CASTEGGAGTQYF
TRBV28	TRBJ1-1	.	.	TGTGCCAGCAGTTTAACGGTGGTAGATGCCCGGGAAGCTTTCTTT	CASSLTVVDAREAFF
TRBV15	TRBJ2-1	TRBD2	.	TGTGCCACCAGCGCTAGCGGGAAAGCCTACAATGAGCAGTTCTTC	CATSASGKAYNEQFF
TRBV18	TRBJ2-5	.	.	TGTGCCAGCGCGCCCACTAGGTCGGAGACCCAGTACTTC	CASAPTRSETQYF
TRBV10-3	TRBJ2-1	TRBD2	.	TGTGCCATCCGGGGAACTAGCGATGATGAGCAGTTCTTC	CAIRGTSDDEQFF
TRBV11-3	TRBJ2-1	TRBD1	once	TGTGCCAGCAGCTTAAGACAGGGCTACAATGAGCAGTTCTTC	CASSLRQGYNEQFF
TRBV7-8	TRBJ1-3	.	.	TGTGCCAGCAGCTTAGATCGAGGATTCGGAAACACCATATATTTT	CASSLDRGFGNTIYF
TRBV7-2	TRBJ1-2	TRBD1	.	TGTGCCAGCAGCTTAGCCCAGGGGGCCCGTGGCTACACCTTC	CASSLAQGARGYTF
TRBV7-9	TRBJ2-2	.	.	TGTGCCAGCAGCTTACAGGGCAACACCGGGGAGCTGTTTTTT	CASSLQGNTGELFF
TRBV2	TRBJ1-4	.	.	TGTGCCAGCGTTCGGGGATTGAATGAAAAACTGTTTTTT	CASVRGLNEKLFF